Listed below are T cell receptor beta chains from one sample, sequenced in a study of somatic mutations in cytotoxic T cells in rheumatoid arthritis. The assay was immunoSEQ multiplex PCR, and TCRdb's table has in-frame clones only and misses some. The table records tens of thousands of clones, 70% to 85% of them present only once. The specimen was CD8+ T cells sorted from blood. Every receptor here comes from a man in his forties in good health. The CDR3 runs from the conserved cysteine through the conserved F or W. D genes are given only for firm matches. Expanded clones get a size class; other rows say once, few or many, or leave the size out.

d_call	clone_size	v_call	j_call	cdr3_nt	cdr3_aa
-	-	TRBV4-1	TRBJ2-7	TGCGCCAGCAGCCAGGCCGGGGCAGTCAGCTCCTACGAGCAGTACTTC	CASSQAGAVSSYEQYF
-	-	TRBV7-9	TRBJ1-1	TGTGCCAGCAGCCCTGTTGAGGGTTTGAACACTGAAGCTTTCTTT	CASSPVEGLNTEAFF
-	few	TRBV27	TRBJ1-2	TGTGCCAGCAGTTCAGGTTATGGCTACACCTTC	CASSSGYGYTF
-	-	TRBV28	TRBJ1-2	TGTGCCAGCAGTGACCCGGGGACTAACTATGGCTACACCTTC	CASSDPGTNYGYTF
TRBD1	-	TRBV25-1	TRBJ1-2	TGTGCCAGCAGTGAATTGAAAGGGGGCAACTATGGCTACACCTTC	CASSELKGGNYGYTF
TRBD2	once	TRBV28	TRBJ2-7	TGTGCCAGCAGGCGTACTAGCGGGAGGCTCGACGAGCAGTACTTC	CASRRTSGRLDEQYF
TRBD1	once	TRBV27	TRBJ2-7	TGTGCCAGCAGTTTACGGGACAGGGTAGGCATTTACGAGCAGTACTTC	CASSLRDRVGIYEQYF
TRBD2	-	TRBV5-4	TRBJ2-7	TGTGCCAGCAGCTCCGGACTAGCGGGTCCATATTCCTACGAGCAGTACTTC	CASSSGLAGPYSYEQYF
TRBD2	once	TRBV5-4	TRBJ2-1	TGTGCCAGCAGCCGGGACTACTACAATGAGCAGTTCTTC	CASSRDYYNEQFF
-	-	TRBV7-9	TRBJ2-1	TGTGCCAGCAGCTCCGGGACCTACAATGAGCAGTTCTTC	CASSSGTYNEQFF
TRBD1	-	TRBV28	TRBJ2-1	TGTGCCAGCAGTGGACAGGGGGACCACAATGAGCAGTTCTTC	CASSGQGDHNEQFF
-	-	TRBV27	TRBJ2-1	TGTGCCAGCAGCTTAGGGGAACCGGACGGTCAGGGATCCTACAATGAGCAGTTCTTC	CASSLGEPDGQGSYNEQFF
-	-	TRBV5-1	TRBJ1-1	TGCGCCAGCAGCTTGGGACAGGCTGAAGCTTTCTTT	CASSLGQAEAFF
TRBD2	-	TRBV7-2	TRBJ2-7	TGTGCCAGCAGCCCTGTATTCAGTCCGGGGGAGGGGAACTACGAGCAGTACTTC	CASSPVFSPGEGNYEQYF
-	medium-sized	TRBV6-6	TRBJ1-3	TGTGCCAGCACGACAGAGTATGCTGGAAACACCATATATTTT	CASTTEYAGNTIYF
-	-	TRBV4-1	TRBJ2-2	TGCGCCAGCAGCCCTCTCCCTCCCTTGCTAGGGACGAACACCGGGGAGCTGTTTTTT	CASSPLPPLLGTNTGELFF
TRBD1	-	TRBV4-3	TRBJ2-1	TGCGCCAGCAGCCCAGACAGGGCCTACAATGAGCAGTTCTTC	CASSPDRAYNEQFF
-	-	TRBV27	TRBJ2-7	TGTGCCAGCAGTTTTGGAGGTCCTCACAACGAGCAGTACTTC	CASSFGGPHNEQYF
-	-	TRBV27	TRBJ1-5	TGTGCCAGCAGTTCCCGGTCTGTCAGCAATCAGCCCCAGCATTTT	CASSSRSVSNQPQHF
-	-	TRBV7-8	TRBJ2-7	TGTGCCAGCAGCGGAGGGTGGGGCTACGAGCAGTACTTC	CASSGGWGYEQYF
TRBD1	few	TRBV6-1	TRBJ2-7	TGTGCCAGCAGTGGCTTGGACAGGGTCGACGGGCATGGTTACGAGCAGTACTTC	CASSGLDRVDGHGYEQYF
-	-	TRBV7-8	TRBJ2-3	TGTGCCAGCAGCCCTGGGTGGCTAGCCGCAGATACGCAGTATTTT	CASSPGWLAADTQYF
-	-	TRBV11-2	TRBJ1-2	TGTGCCAGCAGCTTAGAAGGGGTTAGGGAGAATGGCTACACCTTC	CASSLEGVRENGYTF
-	-	TRBV27	TRBJ1-2	TGTGCCAGCAGCCAGACCTCCAAGGGCTATGGCTACACCTTC	CASSQTSKGYGYTF
TRBD1	once	TRBV9	TRBJ1-1	TGTGCCAGCAGCCTGGGACAGGTGGGGAATGAAGCTTTCTTT	CASSLGQVGNEAFF
TRBD2	-	TRBV15	TRBJ2-1	TGTGCCACCAGCGGTAGCGGGAGCTCCAATGAGCAGTTCTTC	CATSGSGSSNEQFF